This is a list of T cell receptor beta chains from one sample in a study of blood T cell repertoires in COVID-19. The data were produced by immunoSEQ multiplex PCR, yet TCRdb's version contains in-frame clones alone and is incomplete. The sample has fewer than 250,000 clones, about nine tenths seen once; the top ten hold 4.4%. Sequencing input: peripheral blood. These TCRs come from a man aged 45-65 years with acute or convalescent COVID-19. The CDR3 runs from the conserved cysteine through the conserved F or W. A D gene is named only where the DNA matches it firmly. Clone size is stated in some rows and not others, as once, few, many or a class when expanded.

clone_size: NA; v_call: TRBV7-2; d_call: TRBD1; j_call: TRBJ2-7; cdr3_length: 14; cdr3_nt: TGTGCCAGCAGCCAAGGACAGGGTGCCTACGAGCAGTACTTC; cdr3_aa: CASSQGQGAYEQYF
clone_size: NA; v_call: TRBV6-5; d_call: NA; j_call: TRBJ2-1; cdr3_length: 12; cdr3_nt: TGTGCCAGCAGCAACCTTAGCGGAGAGCAGTTCTTC; cdr3_aa: CASSNLSGEQFF
clone_size: few; v_call: TRBV5-1; d_call: NA; j_call: TRBJ2-7; cdr3_length: 13; cdr3_nt: TGCGCCAGCCGGACCACCGCGGGGGCCGAGCAGTACTTC; cdr3_aa: CASRTTAGAEQYF
clone_size: NA; v_call: TRBV5-8; d_call: NA; j_call: TRBJ1-2; cdr3_length: 13; cdr3_nt: TGTGCCAGCAGCTTGAAACAGAACTATGGCTACACCTTC; cdr3_aa: CASSLKQNYGYTF
clone_size: NA; v_call: TRBV10-1; d_call: TRBD1; j_call: TRBJ1-5; cdr3_length: 13; cdr3_nt: TGCGCCAGCAGCGGGACAGGGGATCAGCCCCAGCATTTT; cdr3_aa: CASSGTGDQPQHF
clone_size: few; v_call: TRBV23-1; d_call: TRBD1; j_call: TRBJ1-1; cdr3_length: 15; cdr3_nt: TGCGCCAGCAGACTCAGGGGGGACGGGAACACTGAAGCTTTCTTT; cdr3_aa: CASRLRGDGNTEAFF
clone_size: NA; v_call: TRBV5-6; d_call: NA; j_call: TRBJ1-2; cdr3_length: 12; cdr3_nt: TGTGCCAGCAGCTTGGTACAAGTCGGCTACACCTTC; cdr3_aa: CASSLVQVGYTF
clone_size: NA; v_call: TRBV2; d_call: TRBD1; j_call: TRBJ1-4; cdr3_length: 14; cdr3_nt: TGTGCCAGCAGCACCGGGACAGGGGCCGTGAAACTGTTTTTT; cdr3_aa: CASSTGTGAVKLFF
clone_size: NA; v_call: TRBV7-8; d_call: TRBD1; j_call: TRBJ1-1; cdr3_length: 15; cdr3_nt: TGTGCCAGCTTCCAGACAGGGGGAATTAGCACTGAAGCTTTCTTT; cdr3_aa: CASFQTGGISTEAFF
clone_size: NA; v_call: TRBV27; d_call: TRBD2; j_call: TRBJ2-5; cdr3_length: 14; cdr3_nt: TGTGCCAGCAGTTCGGGACTAGCGGTTGCGACCCAGTACTTC; cdr3_aa: CASSSGLAVATQYF
clone_size: NA; v_call: TRBV6-1; d_call: NA; j_call: TRBJ1-1; cdr3_length: 15; cdr3_nt: TGTGCCAGCAGTGAAGACAGGGAGTATGGTACTGAAGCTTTCTTT; cdr3_aa: CASSEDREYGTEAFF
clone_size: NA; v_call: TRBV27; d_call: NA; j_call: TRBJ2-7; cdr3_length: 16; cdr3_nt: TGTGCCAGCAGCCCCCTTATGGGAGTAGTTTCCTACGAGCAGTACTTC; cdr3_aa: CASSPLMGVVSYEQYF
clone_size: few; v_call: TRBV18; d_call: NA; j_call: TRBJ1-2; cdr3_length: 15; cdr3_nt: TGTGCCAGCTCACCACCCGCACAGCCTAACTATGGCTACACCTTC; cdr3_aa: CASSPPAQPNYGYTF
clone_size: NA; v_call: TRBV6-4; d_call: TRBD1; j_call: TRBJ1-1; cdr3_length: 14; cdr3_nt: TGTGCCAGCAGTGACCCAGGGGGGATAGCTGAAGCTTTCTTT; cdr3_aa: CASSDPGGIAEAFF
clone_size: NA; v_call: TRBV3-1/TRBV3-2; d_call: NA; j_call: TRBJ1-1; cdr3_length: 13; cdr3_nt: TGTGCCAGCACTGCCGGGATGAACACTGAAGCTTTCTTT; cdr3_aa: CASTAGMNTEAFF
clone_size: NA; v_call: TRBV21-1; d_call: NA; j_call: TRBJ2-7; cdr3_length: 14; cdr3_nt: TGTGCCAGCAGCCCGGGGGGGCAGTCGGTCGAGCAGTACTTC; cdr3_aa: CASSPGGQSVEQYF
clone_size: NA; v_call: TRBV12-3/TRBV12-4; d_call: NA; j_call: TRBJ1-1; cdr3_length: 13; cdr3_nt: TGTGCCAGCAGTATTGAGGTCAGGGCGGAAGCTTTCTTT; cdr3_aa: CASSIEVRAEAFF
clone_size: NA; v_call: TRBV5-1; d_call: TRBD1; j_call: TRBJ1-1; cdr3_length: 15; cdr3_nt: TGCGCCAGCAGCCTGATTGTTACAGGGGGCACTGAAGCTTTCTTT; cdr3_aa: CASSLIVTGGTEAFF
clone_size: NA; v_call: TRBV18; d_call: NA; j_call: TRBJ1-1; cdr3_length: 13; cdr3_nt: TGTGCCAGCTCAATCGGGGAGAACACTGAAGCTTTCTTT; cdr3_aa: CASSIGENTEAFF
clone_size: NA; v_call: TRBV2; d_call: TRBD1; j_call: TRBJ1-1; cdr3_length: 15; cdr3_nt: TGTGCCCGACAGAGGGGGCAGGGGGGGAACACTGAAGCTTTCTTT; cdr3_aa: CARQRGQGGNTEAFF
clone_size: NA; v_call: TRBV6-5; d_call: NA; j_call: TRBJ1-2; cdr3_length: 15; cdr3_nt: TGTGCCAGCACCCTCGCAGACAGGACTCTCGGTGGCTACACCTTC; cdr3_aa: CASTLADRTLGGYTF
clone_size: few; v_call: TRBV18; d_call: TRBD1; j_call: TRBJ2-2; cdr3_length: 14; cdr3_nt: TGTGCCAGCTCCCGGGACAGTTTGGCCGGGGAGCTGTTTTTT; cdr3_aa: CASSRDSLAGELFF
clone_size: NA; v_call: TRBV11-2; d_call: TRBD1; j_call: TRBJ1-6; cdr3_length: 15; cdr3_nt: TGTGCCAGCAGCTTGGACAGGGGCATTAATTCACCCCTCCACTTT; cdr3_aa: CASSLDRGINSPLHF
clone_size: NA; v_call: TRBV18; d_call: NA; j_call: TRBJ2-7; cdr3_length: 17; cdr3_nt: TGTGCCAGCTCACAGGAGGCCTCGGGGATAGGAGTTCGCGAGCAGTACTTC; cdr3_aa: CASSQEASGIGVREQYF
clone_size: NA; v_call: TRBV3-1/TRBV3-2; d_call: TRBD1; j_call: TRBJ1-4; cdr3_length: 16; cdr3_nt: TGTGCCAGCAGCCCAACCCCGGGACAGGGGTATGAAAAACTGTTTTTT; cdr3_aa: CASSPTPGQGYEKLFF
clone_size: NA; v_call: TRBV6-6; d_call: NA; j_call: TRBJ1-2; cdr3_length: 12; cdr3_nt: TGTGCCAGCAAGCGGCAGGTCTATGGCTACACCTTC; cdr3_aa: CASKRQVYGYTF
clone_size: NA; v_call: TRBV5-1; d_call: TRBD1; j_call: TRBJ1-6; cdr3_length: 14; cdr3_nt: TGCGCCAGCAGCCGACAGGGGAATGATTCACCCCTCCACTTT; cdr3_aa: CASSRQGNDSPLHF
clone_size: NA; v_call: TRBV7-2; d_call: NA; j_call: TRBJ1-2; cdr3_length: 14; cdr3_nt: TGTGCCAGCAGCTTAAGTAATACGGGGTATGGCTACACCTTC; cdr3_aa: CASSLSNTGYGYTF
clone_size: NA; v_call: TRBV3-1/TRBV3-2; d_call: NA; j_call: TRBJ1-2; cdr3_length: 14; cdr3_nt: TGTGCCAGCAGCCAATACAGGGCGGCGGCGGGCTACACCTTC; cdr3_aa: CASSQYRAAAGYTF
clone_size: NA; v_call: TRBV6-5; d_call: TRBD2; j_call: TRBJ2-5; cdr3_length: 15; cdr3_nt: TGTGCCAGCAGTTGGACTAGCGGGGCCCTAGAGACCCAGTACTTC; cdr3_aa: CASSWTSGALETQYF
clone_size: NA; v_call: TRBV9; d_call: NA; j_call: TRBJ1-1; cdr3_length: 14; cdr3_nt: TGTGCCAGCAGCGTAGTAGGGGGGAACACTGAAGCTTTCTTT; cdr3_aa: CASSVVGGNTEAFF
clone_size: NA; v_call: TRBV6-1; d_call: NA; j_call: TRBJ1-5; cdr3_length: 14; cdr3_nt: TGTGCCAGCAGTGAGGGTTGGAGGGATCAGCCCCAGCATTTT; cdr3_aa: CASSEGWRDQPQHF
clone_size: NA; v_call: TRBV30; d_call: TRBD1; j_call: TRBJ2-5; cdr3_length: 13; cdr3_nt: TGTGCCTGCCTCGACAGGGCCTCCGAGACCCAGTACTTC; cdr3_aa: CACLDRASETQYF
clone_size: NA; v_call: TRBV7-2; d_call: TRBD2; j_call: TRBJ2-5; cdr3_length: 17; cdr3_nt: TGTGCCAGCAGCCCCGGAGGACTAGCGGGGGGCGGGGAGACCCAGTACTTC; cdr3_aa: CASSPGGLAGGGETQYF
clone_size: few; v_call: TRBV6-5; d_call: NA; j_call: TRBJ1-2; cdr3_length: 14; cdr3_nt: TGTGCCAGCAGTTACACTGGTAGCGCGGCTGGCTACACCTTC; cdr3_aa: CASSYTGSAAGYTF
clone_size: NA; v_call: TRBV18; d_call: NA; j_call: TRBJ1-6; cdr3_length: 16; cdr3_nt: TGTGCCAGCTCGCAGCTCCGGGGGGAGGATAATTCACCCCTCCACTTT; cdr3_aa: CASSQLRGEDNSPLHF
clone_size: few; v_call: TRBV15; d_call: NA; j_call: TRBJ2-1; cdr3_length: 18; cdr3_nt: TGTGCCACCAGCAGAGAAGGCGCGGGGGCCAACCAATACAATGAGCAGTTCTTC; cdr3_aa: CATSREGAGANQYNEQFF
clone_size: NA; v_call: TRBV12-5; d_call: NA; j_call: TRBJ2-3; cdr3_length: 15; cdr3_nt: TGTGCTAGTGGTTTCGGGCAGGGTAGCACAGATACGCAGTATTTT; cdr3_aa: CASGFGQGSTDTQYF
clone_size: NA; v_call: TRBV2; d_call: TRBD2; j_call: TRBJ2-1; cdr3_length: 16; cdr3_nt: TGTGCCAGCAGAGGGACTAGCGGGGGGGCCTACAATGAGCAGTTCTTC; cdr3_aa: CASRGTSGGAYNEQFF
clone_size: NA; v_call: TRBV29-1; d_call: NA; j_call: TRBJ1-2; cdr3_length: 13; cdr3_nt: TGCAGCGTTGAAGTAGACGGGAACTATGGCTACACCTTC; cdr3_aa: CSVEVDGNYGYTF
clone_size: NA; v_call: TRBV5-6; d_call: NA; j_call: TRBJ2-5; cdr3_length: 16; cdr3_nt: TGTGCCAGCAGCTTCCGCGCACAGAATTATCAAGAGACCCAGTACTTC; cdr3_aa: CASSFRAQNYQETQYF
clone_size: NA; v_call: TRBV5-4; d_call: NA; j_call: TRBJ2-3; cdr3_length: 15; cdr3_nt: TGTGCCAGCAGTTTACAGGTGGTCCCCACAGATACGCAGTATTTT; cdr3_aa: CASSLQVVPTDTQYF
clone_size: NA; v_call: TRBV7-9; d_call: NA; j_call: TRBJ1-6; cdr3_length: 14; cdr3_nt: TGTGCCAGCAGCCGGGACACCAGACATTCACCCCTCCACTTT; cdr3_aa: CASSRDTRHSPLHF
clone_size: once; v_call: TRBV27; d_call: TRBD1; j_call: TRBJ2-7; cdr3_length: 18; cdr3_nt: TGTGCCAGCAGTTTATCCTCCCCCCGGACAGGGGTGATCTACGAGCAGTACTTC; cdr3_aa: CASSLSSPRTGVIYEQYF
clone_size: NA; v_call: TRBV4-1; d_call: TRBD1; j_call: TRBJ2-5; cdr3_length: 16; cdr3_nt: TGCGCCAGCAGCCAAGAGGGCACAGGGGGCCAAGAGACCCAGTACTTC; cdr3_aa: CASSQEGTGGQETQYF
clone_size: NA; v_call: TRBV5-1; d_call: NA; j_call: TRBJ1-3; cdr3_length: 17; cdr3_nt: TGCGCCAGCAGCGCAGCTACTACAGGGAGCTCTGGAAACACCATATATTTT; cdr3_aa: CASSAATTGSSGNTIYF
clone_size: NA; v_call: TRBV28; d_call: NA; j_call: TRBJ1-5; cdr3_length: 16; cdr3_nt: TGTGCCAGCAGCCGGGGTTACCCTCAAGAGAATCAGCCCCAGCATTTT; cdr3_aa: CASSRGYPQENQPQHF
clone_size: NA; v_call: TRBV18; d_call: NA; j_call: TRBJ1-1; cdr3_length: 17; cdr3_nt: TGTGCCAGCTCACCACCCCAGTTTGAAGATCTGAACACTGAAGCTTTCTTT; cdr3_aa: CASSPPQFEDLNTEAFF
clone_size: NA; v_call: TRBV5-4; d_call: NA; j_call: TRBJ2-5; cdr3_length: 16; cdr3_nt: TGTGCCAGCACCCCCAGTGGGGCGGCCACACAAGAGACCCAGTACTTC; cdr3_aa: CASTPSGAATQETQYF
clone_size: NA; v_call: TRBV9; d_call: NA; j_call: TRBJ1-2; cdr3_length: 14; cdr3_nt: TGTGCCAGCAGCGTAGGAGGTGGGAACTATGGCTACACCTTC; cdr3_aa: CASSVGGGNYGYTF
clone_size: NA; v_call: TRBV4-1; d_call: TRBD1; j_call: TRBJ1-2; cdr3_length: 14; cdr3_nt: TGCGCCAGCAGCCGGACTCTTTTAGACAGGGATAGGACCTTC; cdr3_aa: CASSRTLLDRDRTF
clone_size: NA; v_call: TRBV5-1; d_call: TRBD1; j_call: TRBJ2-7; cdr3_length: 15; cdr3_nt: TGCGCCAGCAGCTGGGGACAGGGTCCCGGCTACGAGCAGTACTTC; cdr3_aa: CASSWGQGPGYEQYF
clone_size: NA; v_call: TRBV2; d_call: NA; j_call: TRBJ2-3; cdr3_length: 12; cdr3_nt: TGTGCCAGCAGTGAAGCGCGGGCTTCCCGGGGTTTT; cdr3_aa: CASSEARASRGF
clone_size: NA; v_call: TRBV3-1/TRBV3-2; d_call: NA; j_call: TRBJ1-2; cdr3_length: 12; cdr3_nt: TGTGCCAGCAGCCAAGGGGCGAATGGCTACACCTTC; cdr3_aa: CASSQGANGYTF